The 9 T cell receptor beta chains below all came from one sample that was sequenced in a study of T cells in Graves' hyperthyroidism and ophthalmopathy. TCR beta CDR3 regions were amplified from RNA. The HTBI primer set served for first-round RT-PCR of the TCR CDR3. TCRdb analysed the multiplex PCR reads with MiXCR anew, one entry per CDR3 protein. The sample carries a few hundred thousand distinct CDR3 sequences, around 45% recorded once. Sample: peripheral blood or thyroid tissue (not recorded which). Receptors originate from a woman younger than 35 with Graves' hyperthyroidism.

This clonotype was detected many times. The gene calls are TRBV20-1 and TRBJ1-6; 9 bases match TRBD1. Germline V gene data show CDR1 as DFQATT and CDR2 as SNEGSKA (reference sequence). V lost 5 bases, J lost 7 bases, and 3 bases stayed unmatched. The CDR3 totals 13 residues. CDR3 sequence: CSAHGQGNSPLHF. The CDR3, as DNA: TGCAGTGCTCATGGACAGGGGAATTCACCCCTCCACTTT.

This clonotype was observed a handful of times. V is TRBV2 and J is TRBJ2-7, with 11 bases that match TRBD2. The germline V gene encodes CDR1 SNHLY and CDR2 FYNNEI. J was trimmed by 2 bases and V by 4 bases; bases with no gene match: 4. This CDR3 has 15 amino acids. Written as DNA, the CDR3 is TGTGCCAGCAGTGTATTTAGCGGGAGGGCCTACGAGCAGTACTTC. This sequence encodes CASSVFSGRAYEQYF.

This clonotype was seen more than once but under ten times. The chain recombines TRBV7-2 with TRBJ1-3; the D is unclear. This CDR3 region has 15 residues. The germline V gene encodes CDR1 SGHTA and CDR2 FQGNSA. V lost 1 base and J lost 4, with 11 bases in between. The CDR3 is CASSLEVQSGNTIYF. CDR3 sequence (DNA): TGTGCCAGCAGCTTAGAAGTACAGTCCGGAAACACCATATATTTT.

This chain joins TRBV7-8 and TRBJ2-7; 12 nucleotides align to TRBD2. CDR1 is SGHVS, CDR2 FQNEAQ, per germline. The CDR3 covers 15 residues. J lost 7 bases, V lost 4 bases, and 8 bases had no gene match. CDR3 sequence (DNA): TGTGCCAGCAGCTCGACGCTAGCGGGAGGGCGGGAGCAGTACTTC. Its protein product is CASSSTLAGGREQYF.

Of note for this clonotype: Mismatch with germline at one junction end may stem from a read error. V usage is TRBV7-9 and J usage is TRBJ1-1; D is possibly TRBD1 (5 bases). This CDR3 is 17 amino acids long. Germline V CDR1 and CDR2: SEHNR, FQNEAQ (reference sequence). Here the CDR3 reads CASSQDPPMGVNTEAFF. Written as DNA, the CDR3 is TGCGCCAGCAGCCAAGATCCCCCAATGGGGGTGAACACTGAAGCTTTCTTT.

This sequence joins TRBV14 and TRBJ2-7, with 9 positions matching TRBD2. With 5 bases clipped from V and 5 bases from J, the junction kept 13 bases outside the gene matches. Germline V gene lookup returns CDR1 SGHDN and CDR2 FVKESK. The CDR3 length is 16 residues. The CDR3 DNA reads as TGTGCCAGCAGCTCTACGGGCGGCCTAGCGGGAAACGAGCAGTACTTC. It encodes CASSSTGGLAGNEQYF.

This clonotype was seen repeatedly, ten times or more. The gene calls are TRBV29-1 and TRBJ2-7; TRBD1 aligns across 8 bases. The CDR3 spans 11 residues. Germline V gives CDR1 SQVTM, CDR2 ANQGSEA. Trimming took 7 bases from V and 4 from J; bases not matched to a gene: 3. The CDR3 loop is CSAGGIYEQYF. The CDR3 coding sequence is TGCAGCGCAGGGGGCATATACGAGCAGTACTTC.

J is TRBJ1-2 and V is TRBV10-3; 11 bases are a match to TRBD1. CDR1 is ENHRY and CDR2 is SYGVKD in the germline V gene. This CDR3 is 13 amino acids long. V dropped 10 bases and J dropped 7; count of bases not matched to a gene: 8. CDR3 sequence reads: CATRDRGKLGYTF. The CDR3 nucleotides are TGTGCCACCAGGGACAGGGGGAAGCTTGGCTACACCTTC.

The J gene is TRBJ2-7, the V gene TRBV6-5; TRBD1 aligns across 7 bases. This CDR3 is built from 16 residues. The V segment lost 2 bases and the J segment 1 base; nucleotides outside the gene matches: 8. Per germline, CDR1 MNHEY and CDR2 SVGAGI. CDR3 nucleotides: TGTGCCAGCAGTTACACTGACCCGGGACAGTCCTACGAGCAGTACTTC. Translated, it gives CASSYTDPGQSYEQYF.